Presented here are 16 T cell receptor beta chains from one specimen sequenced in a study of cytomegalovirus exposure and HLA in healthy donors. The method was immunoSEQ multiplex PCR; TCRdb's version includes in-frame clones alone and lacks a portion of them. In the table there are about 250,000 clones, roughly 87% of which are singletons. What was sequenced was PBMCs. These receptors all come from a man aged 18 to 29 in good health and CMV-seropositive.

This sequence joins TRBV5-4 and TRBJ1-2; no clear D gene. The CDR3 covers 14 residues. CDR1 SGHNT and CDR2 YYREEE come from the germline V gene (reference sequence). Trimming pared 1 base from V and 8 bases from J, leaving 15 bases between. CDR3 region: CASSLSSVSGGYTF. DNA for the CDR3: TGTGCCAGCAGCTTGTCAAGTGTCTCAGGCGGCTACACCTTC.

The V and J genes are TRBV4-3 and TRBJ2-7; possible D gene TRBD2, 6 bases. Germline CDR1 LGHNA, CDR2 YSLEER. The CDR3 totals 15 residues. The germline V and J ends were trimmed by 0 bases and 4 bases, with 13 bases remaining between them. In DNA form, the CDR3 reads TGCGCCAGCAGCCAAGAACGGGGGAGCGAGTACGAGCAGTACTTC. As protein: CASSQERGSEYEQYF.

The rearrangement uses TRBV1 and TRBJ2-7; the D call of TRBD1 is as the table states it, not checked on the DNA. TRBV1 is shown as a pseudogene. This CDR3 has 15 amino acids. The CDR3 loop reads CTSSHKGARTYEQYF. The CDR3 DNA is TGCACCAGCAGCCATAAAGGGGCTCGAACCTACGAGCAGTACTTC.

The chain carries TRBV2 and TRBJ1-2, with 8 nucleotides matching TRBD1. The J segment lost 7 bases and the V segment lost 5 bases, leaving 6 bases of the junction unmatched. The germline V gene encodes CDR1 SNHLY and CDR2 FYNNEI. The CDR3 length is 13 residues. The CDR3: CASSWTGRGGYTF. In DNA, the CDR3 is TGTGCCAGCAGTTGGACAGGGAGAGGTGGCTACACCTTC.

The chain links TRBV6-5 to TRBJ2-3; unclear D gene. The CDR3 is 13 residues long. From germline, CDR1 is MNHEY and CDR2 SVGAGI. V shed 7 bases and J shed 0 bases, with 8 bases lying between them. CDR3 protein: CASTPTSTDTQYF. The CDR3 nucleotides read TGTGCCAGCACCCCAACTAGCACAGATACGCAGTATTTT.

In its sample, this clone was seen once. The V and J genes are TRBV6-5 and TRBJ1-4; 8 bases line up with TRBD1. The CDR3 extends over 14 amino acids. Germline loops: CDR1 MNHEY, CDR2 SVGAGI. The V gene end was trimmed by 10 bases and the J gene end by 6 bases; junction bases not matched to a gene: 10. The CDR3 is CATQTGTGHEKLFF. As DNA, the CDR3 is TGTGCCACTCAAACCGGGACAGGTCATGAAAAACTGTTTTTT.

The gene calls are TRBV29-1 and TRBJ1-1; no firm D call. CDR3 size: 15 residues. V dropped 0 bases and J dropped 2 bases, with 13 bases sitting between them. The V gene's germline CDR1 is SQVTM and CDR2 ANQGSEA. CDR3 in amino acids: CSVEDLHRINTEAFF. CDR3 bases: TGCAGCGTTGAAGATCTGCACAGAATAAACACTGAAGCTTTCTTT. The full variable domain, completed using reference TRBV29-1 and TRBJ1-1, is SAVISQKPSRDICQRGTSLTIQCQVDSQVTMMFWYRQQPGQSLTLIATANQGSEATYESGFVIDKFPISRPNLTFSTLTVSNMSPEDSSIYLCSVEDLHRINTEAFFGQGTRLTVV.

This rearrangement joins TRBV27 to TRBJ2-5; D is uncertain. The CDR3 extends over 14 amino acids. The ends were cut back, 1 base at V and 1 base at J, with 7 bases in the middle. Germline V lookup: CDR1 MNHEY, CDR2 SMNVEV (reference sequence). DNA of the CDR3: TGTGCCAGCAGTTTATTGGGCAGCCAAGAGACCCAGTACTTC. Amino acid sequence: CASSLLGSQETQYF.

V usage is TRBV9 and J usage is TRBJ2-1; 9 positions agree with TRBD2. The V segment lost 1 base and the J segment 12 bases; nucleotides outside the gene matches: 11. The CDR3 sequence is 15 residues long. The germline CDR1 and CDR2 sequences are SGDLS and YYNGEE. Here the CDR3 DNA reads TGTGCCAGCAGCGTACAGGGTAGCGGGAGCCCAAGGCAGTTCTTC. Residues: CASSVQGSGSPRQFF.

This clone was detected only a few times. The rearrangement links TRBV4-1 to TRBJ1-2; D is undetermined. The CDR3 loop spans 17 amino acids. V was cut by 0 bases and J by 4 bases, with 18 bases left in between. In germline, CDR1 is MGHRA, CDR2 YSYEKL. For the CDR3, the DNA is TGCGCCAGCAGCCAAGATCAGCGGAATTACAGAGCCTATGGCTACACCTTC. It codes for CASSQDQRNYRAYGYTF.

This chain joins TRBV6-1 and TRBJ2-5, with D possibly matching TRBD2 (5 bases). The germline CDR1 and CDR2 sequences are MNHNS and SASEGT. This CDR3 has 14 amino acids. Between the trimmed V and J ends, which lost 3 bases and 1 base, there was a span of 9 bases. The CDR3 reads CASSERASQETQYF. In DNA, the CDR3 is TGTGCCAGCAGTGAGCGGGCTAGCCAAGAGACCCAGTACTTC.

V gene TRBV7-8 combines with J gene TRBJ2-1, with D possibly matching TRBD2 (6 bases). CDR3 length: 17 amino acids. V was clipped by 0 bases and J by 3 bases, with 15 bases between them. CDR1 is SGHVS and CDR2 is FQNEAQ in the germline V gene. The CDR3 protein is CASSLAVAGPYYNEQFF. The CDR3 nucleotides read TGTGCCAGCAGCTTAGCCGTGGCGGGACCTTACTACAATGAGCAGTTCTTC.

The CDR3 DNA reads as TGTGCCAGTAAAGGGCGGGACAGAAATCAGCCCCAGCATTTT. Translated: CASKGRDRNQPQHF. This chain connects TRBV19 to TRBJ1-5; TRBD1 agrees at 7 bases. CDR1 LNHDA and CDR2 SQIVND come from the germline V gene (reference sequence). The CDR3 is made up of 14 amino acids. Trimming took 7 bases from V and 4 from J; bases not matched to a gene: 7.

The chain is built from TRBV7-6 and TRBJ1-3; D unclear. The CDR3 length is 17 residues. The V end lost 5 bases, the J end lost 4 bases, and 21 bases lay between the germline ends. The germline V gene encodes CDR1 SGHVS and CDR2 FNYEAQ. CDR3 sequence (DNA): TGTGCCAGCAGCCTTGCGGACTGGGGAGTTGCGGGAAACACCATATATTTT. Amino acids: CASSLADWGVAGNTIYF. Looking up the rest from reference TRBV7-6 and TRBJ1-3 gives the full variable domain: GAGVSQSPRYKVTKRGQDVALRCDPISGHVSLYWYRQALGQGPEFLTYFNYEAQQDKSGLPNDRFSAERPEGSISTLTIQRTEQRDSAMYRCASSLADWGVAGNTIYFGEGSWLTVV.

Comment on this clone: This same CDR3 is encoded by further DNA sequences in the sample. The chain carries TRBV18 and TRBJ2-5; unclear D gene. V was pared by 1 base and J by 5 bases, with 2 bases between. CDR3 length: 11 amino acids. Germline CDR1 KGHSH, CDR2 LQKENI. The chain's CDR3 is CASSPRETQYF. CDR3 sequence (DNA): TGTGCCAGCTCACCACGGGAGACCCAGTACTTC.

The J gene is TRBJ2-7, the V gene TRBV7-9; D is undetermined. The CDR3 covers 13 residues. The V and J ends lost 4 bases and 2 bases respectively, with 9 bases between them. Germline V gene lookup returns CDR1 SEHNR and CDR2 FQNEAQ (reference sequence). The CDR3 loop reads CASSSWPAYEQYF. CDR3 nucleotide sequence: TGTGCCAGCAGCTCGTGGCCGGCCTACGAGCAGTACTTC.